This T cell receptor (beta chain) was observed in a study of cytomegalovirus exposure and HLA in healthy donors. Study-level points and caveats: A later analysis by the authors found several of the most significant clusters apparently linked to common viral pathogens. Cytomegalovirus-associated TCR beta chains were listed, numbering some 180.

PCR was performed using 60 Vbeta and 13 Jbeta primers. TCRdb's copy holds only in-frame clones and misses some; the assay was immunoSEQ multiplex PCR. In the table there are 70,000 to 95,000 clones, 70% to 80% of which are singletons. The V gene lost 5 bases and the J gene lost 11 bases, with 18 bases spanning the gap. CDR3 length: 12 residues. CDR1 is SQVTM, CDR2 ANQGSEA, per germline. As to this clone: Its antigen is undetermined.

The chain joins TRBV29-1 to TRBJ1-1; D may be TRBD1 (6 bases). This TCR derives from a man between 50 and 59 years old in good health and CMV-seronegative. Sequencing was performed on PBMCs. The CDR3 protein is CSVKIQGTSAFF. The CDR3 DNA sequence: TGCAGCGTTAAAATACAGGGCACTAGTGCTTTCTTT.